This T cell receptor (beta chain) was recorded in a study of blood T cells in healthy people across ages. Across the study: About one barcoded beta molecule per two T cells was the capture yield of template switching. Study results and limitations: Older age went with lower TCR beta diversity per million T cells, in a roughly linear way.

The CDR3 consists of 17 residues. CDR1 and CDR2 from the germline V gene are KGHSH and LQKENI. J lost 1 base, V lost 3 bases, and 8 bases had no gene match. Primers used in a second PCR of roughly 7 to 12 cycles were a sample-barcoded 5' primer and a J-beta primer mix. Each single sample gave us at least 3 million CDR3-containing paired-end reads. TCRdb reprocessed the 5' RACE reads via MiXCR and lists one record per CDR3 protein. Of about 1.4 million distinct CDR3 sequences in the sample, approximately 59% are singletons; the top ten hold 6.7%. Note on this clonotype: Its antigen remains unknown.

V and J are TRBV18 and TRBJ2-5, with TRBD1 matching over 10 bases. This sequence originates from a man younger than 35 in good health. The sample was blood. The CDR3 DNA reads TGTGCCAGCTCACCTCTGGGTGGGACAGGGGCCCAAGAGACCCAGTACTTC. Amino acids: CASSPLGGTGAQETQYF.